Described below is a single TCR beta chain sequence and its context. From germline, CDR1 is MDHEN and CDR2 SYDVKM. This CDR3 is 15 amino acids long. Trimming cost V 8 bases and J 0 bases, with 11 bases left between them. The sample originates from a study of cytotoxic CD8 clonotypes in ibrutinib-treated CLL. As for the study in general: Responses: around 25 partial, 2 complete; after median roughly 63 months, around 14 stayed remitted, some 12 progressed.

Only in-frame clones appear in the TCRdb table, and some are missing; sequencing was by immunoSEQ multiplex PCR. The sample gives 97,000 or so clones, around 80% of which show up once; about 29% is in the top ten. The J gene is TRBJ2-6, the V gene TRBV28, with D tentatively TRBD1 (6 bases). This clonotype was sampled from a human donor with chronic lymphocytic leukemia. Sequences were derived from PBMCs, sampled after 12 months of ibrutinib treatment. The CDR3 nucleotides are TGTGCCAGCCGGGACACGTCCTCTGGGGCCAACGTCCTGACTTTC. This gives the protein CASRDTSSGANVLTF.